The present entry profiles one T cell receptor (beta chain) with its context. This entry comes from a study of T-cell reconstitution after alpha-beta-depleted transplantation in children. CDR1 is LGHNA and CDR2 is YSLEER in the germline V gene. CDR3 length: 18 amino acids. V dropped 1 base and J dropped 2 bases, with 19 bases sitting between them. Unique molecular identifiers were built into the TCRbeta library. From the PCR reads, TCRdb called clonotypes with MiXCR, one entry per CDR3 protein. Among roughly 590,000 distinct CDR3 sequences listed, around 16% were seen once. This receptor was obtained from a human donor who donated a stem cell graft to a child with acute myeloid leukemia. Sequences were derived from PBMCs from the stem cell graft donor, sampled from the stem cell graft. This chain links TRBV4-3 with TRBJ2-3; D perhaps matches TRBD2 (7 bases). The CDR3 reads CASSQARGLPPLTDTQYF. The CDR3 DNA reads as TGCGCCAGCAGCCAAGCGCGGGGGCTTCCTCCCCTCACAGATACGCAGTATTTT.